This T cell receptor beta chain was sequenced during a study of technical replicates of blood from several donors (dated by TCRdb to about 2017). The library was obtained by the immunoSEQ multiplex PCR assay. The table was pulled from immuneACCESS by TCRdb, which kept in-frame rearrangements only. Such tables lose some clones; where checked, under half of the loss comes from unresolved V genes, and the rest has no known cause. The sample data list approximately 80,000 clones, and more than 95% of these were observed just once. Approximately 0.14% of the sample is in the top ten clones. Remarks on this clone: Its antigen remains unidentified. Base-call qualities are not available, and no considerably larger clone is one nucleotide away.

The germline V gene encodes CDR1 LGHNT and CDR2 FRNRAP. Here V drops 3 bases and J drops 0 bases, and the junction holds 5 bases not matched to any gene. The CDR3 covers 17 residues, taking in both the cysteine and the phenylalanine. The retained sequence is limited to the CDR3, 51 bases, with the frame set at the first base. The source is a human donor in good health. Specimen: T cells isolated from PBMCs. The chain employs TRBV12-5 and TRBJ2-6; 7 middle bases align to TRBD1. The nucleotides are TGTGCTAGTGGTTTTTCGACAGGGTACTCTGGGGCCAACGTCCTGACTTTC. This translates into CASGFSTGYSGANVLTF.